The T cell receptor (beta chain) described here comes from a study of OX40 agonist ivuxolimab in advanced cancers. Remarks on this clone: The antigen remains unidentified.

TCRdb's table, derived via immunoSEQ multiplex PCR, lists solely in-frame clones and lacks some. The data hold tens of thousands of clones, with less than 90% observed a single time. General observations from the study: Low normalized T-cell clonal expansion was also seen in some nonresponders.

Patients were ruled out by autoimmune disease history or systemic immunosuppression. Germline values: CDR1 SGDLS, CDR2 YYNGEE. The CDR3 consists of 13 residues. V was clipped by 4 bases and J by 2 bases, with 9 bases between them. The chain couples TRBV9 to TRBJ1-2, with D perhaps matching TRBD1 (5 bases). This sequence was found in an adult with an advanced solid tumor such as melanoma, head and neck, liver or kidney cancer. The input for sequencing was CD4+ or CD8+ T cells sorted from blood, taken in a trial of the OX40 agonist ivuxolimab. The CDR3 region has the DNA TGTGCCAGCAGCAGGGGTCCCAACTATGGCTACACCTTC. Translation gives CASSRGPNYGYTF.